These T cell receptor beta chains were read from a single sample in a study of CD8 T cells in ankylosing spondylitis. Using its own MiXCR run on the 5' RACE reads, TCRdb lists one record per CDR3 protein. The sample lists some 800,000 distinct CDR3 sequences, approximately 12% seen once, with 0.51% in the top ten. The sample was blood, either unsorted or a sorted T cell fraction (not recorded which). The source of these receptors is a male donor with ankylosing spondylitis. Each CDR3 is given with its conserved first and last residue. A D gene is named only where the DNA matches it firmly. Clone size is given for some rows only: seen once, a few or many times, or a class if the clone is expanded.

clone size: -
V gene: TRBV4-3
J gene: TRBJ2-7
D gene: -
CDR3 protein: CASSLEGDKDYEQYF
CDR3 DNA: TGCGCCAGCAGCCTGGAGGGGGACAAGGACTACGAGCAGTACTTC

clone size: few
V gene: TRBV6-5
J gene: TRBJ1-2
D gene: -
CDR3 protein: CASSYGAGYGYTF
CDR3 DNA: TGTGCCAGCAGTTACGGGGCAGGCTATGGCTACACCTTC

clone size: -
V gene: TRBV6-2/TRBV6-3
J gene: TRBJ2-7
D gene: TRBD1
CDR3 protein: CASSRKLLKDRDYEQYF
CDR3 DNA: TGTGCCAGCAGTAGAAAACTACTAAAGGACAGGGACTACGAGCAGTACTTC

clone size: few
V gene: TRBV5-6
J gene: TRBJ2-1
D gene: TRBD2
CDR3 protein: CASSLSSGGAEEQFF
CDR3 DNA: TGTGCCAGCAGCTTGTCAAGCGGGGGGGCTGAAGAGCAGTTCTTC

clone size: -
V gene: TRBV20-1
J gene: TRBJ2-2
D gene: -
CDR3 protein: CSVAQGGTGELFF
CDR3 DNA: TGCAGTGTCGCGCAGGGGGGCACCGGGGAGCTGTTTTTT

clone size: few
V gene: TRBV12-3/TRBV12-4
J gene: TRBJ2-2
D gene: TRBD2
CDR3 protein: CASRRSGSGGTNTGELFF
CDR3 DNA: TGTGCCAGCAGACGATCGGGCAGCGGGGGAACGAACACCGGGGAGCTGTTTTTT

clone size: -
V gene: TRBV5-1
J gene: TRBJ2-2
D gene: -
CDR3 protein: CASSGTGTLTGELFF
CDR3 DNA: TGCGCCAGCAGCGGAACCGGGACACTCACCGGGGAGCTGTTTTTT

clone size: few
V gene: TRBV7-2
J gene: TRBJ1-1
D gene: -
CDR3 protein: CASRPTPWDTEAFF
CDR3 DNA: TGTGCCAGCAGGCCGACGCCCTGGGACACTGAAGCTTTCTTT

clone size: few
V gene: TRBV5-1
J gene: TRBJ2-1
D gene: -
CDR3 protein: CASSLSDRSYNEQFF
CDR3 DNA: TGCGCCAGCAGCTTGAGTGACAGGAGCTACAATGAGCAGTTCTTC

clone size: few
V gene: TRBV7-2
J gene: TRBJ1-2
D gene: -
CDR3 protein: CASSLIGEGYGYTF
CDR3 DNA: TGTGCCAGCAGCTTAATAGGGGAAGGCTATGGCTACACCTTC

clone size: many
V gene: TRBV20-1
J gene: TRBJ2-7
D gene: -
CDR3 protein: CSAEVGADYEQYF
CDR3 DNA: TGCAGTGCCGAGGTTGGAGCGGACTACGAGCAGTACTTC

clone size: -
V gene: TRBV20-1
J gene: TRBJ1-2
D gene: -
CDR3 protein: CSAYPSPGGGYGYTF
CDR3 DNA: TGCAGTGCCTACCCAAGTCCGGGGGGAGGGTATGGCTACACCTTC

clone size: -
V gene: TRBV5-1
J gene: TRBJ2-1
D gene: TRBD2
CDR3 protein: CASSLFSSGSYNEQFF
CDR3 DNA: TGCGCCAGCAGCTTGTTCTCTAGCGGGAGCTACAATGAGCAGTTCTTC

clone size: many
V gene: TRBV29-1
J gene: TRBJ2-1
D gene: TRBD1
CDR3 protein: CSVEFPGQEHRYEQFF
CDR3 DNA: TGCAGCGTTGAGTTTCCGGGACAGGAACACCGCTATGAGCAGTTCTTC

clone size: many
V gene: TRBV21-1
J gene: TRBJ2-1
D gene: -
CDR3 protein: CASLRVAGFYNEQFF
CDR3 DNA: TGTGCCAGCTTAAGGGTAGCGGGGTTCTACAATGAGCAGTTCTTC

clone size: once
V gene: TRBV20-1
J gene: TRBJ1-2
D gene: -
CDR3 protein: CSARVARGGGYTF
CDR3 DNA: TGCAGTGCTAGAGTTGCCAGGGGAGGTGGCTACACCTTC

clone size: -
V gene: TRBV9
J gene: TRBJ2-3
D gene: TRBD1
CDR3 protein: CASMGQGETDTQYF
CDR3 DNA: TGTGCCAGCATGGGACAGGGTGAGACAGATACGCAGTATTTT

clone size: -
V gene: TRBV20-1
J gene: TRBJ2-5
D gene: -
CDR3 protein: CSARGTETQYF
CDR3 DNA: TGCAGTGCGAGGGGAACTGAGACCCAGTACTTC

clone size: few
V gene: TRBV5-1
J gene: TRBJ2-3
D gene: -
CDR3 protein: CASSLAQTSTDTQYF
CDR3 DNA: TGCGCCAGCAGCTTGGCCCAGACCTCCACAGATACGCAGTATTTT

clone size: many
V gene: TRBV2
J gene: TRBJ1-1
D gene: TRBD1
CDR3 protein: CASTMPPGQGSFLEAFF
CDR3 DNA: TGTGCCAGCACGATGCCCCCGGGACAGGGTTCTTTCCTTGAAGCTTTCTTT

clone size: few
V gene: TRBV7-6
J gene: TRBJ2-1
D gene: TRBD2
CDR3 protein: CASSSLPSGSNNEQFF
CDR3 DNA: TGTGCCAGCAGCTCACTTCCTAGCGGGAGTAACAATGAGCAGTTCTTC

clone size: many
V gene: TRBV4-2
J gene: TRBJ1-1
D gene: -
CDR3 protein: CASSQGPNTEAFF
CDR3 DNA: TGTGCCAGCAGCCAAGGCCCGAACACTGAAGCTTTCTTT

clone size: few
V gene: TRBV20-1
J gene: TRBJ1-2
D gene: -
CDR3 protein: CSANGDNPYGYTF
CDR3 DNA: TGCAGTGCTAATGGAGACAATCCCTATGGCTACACCTTC